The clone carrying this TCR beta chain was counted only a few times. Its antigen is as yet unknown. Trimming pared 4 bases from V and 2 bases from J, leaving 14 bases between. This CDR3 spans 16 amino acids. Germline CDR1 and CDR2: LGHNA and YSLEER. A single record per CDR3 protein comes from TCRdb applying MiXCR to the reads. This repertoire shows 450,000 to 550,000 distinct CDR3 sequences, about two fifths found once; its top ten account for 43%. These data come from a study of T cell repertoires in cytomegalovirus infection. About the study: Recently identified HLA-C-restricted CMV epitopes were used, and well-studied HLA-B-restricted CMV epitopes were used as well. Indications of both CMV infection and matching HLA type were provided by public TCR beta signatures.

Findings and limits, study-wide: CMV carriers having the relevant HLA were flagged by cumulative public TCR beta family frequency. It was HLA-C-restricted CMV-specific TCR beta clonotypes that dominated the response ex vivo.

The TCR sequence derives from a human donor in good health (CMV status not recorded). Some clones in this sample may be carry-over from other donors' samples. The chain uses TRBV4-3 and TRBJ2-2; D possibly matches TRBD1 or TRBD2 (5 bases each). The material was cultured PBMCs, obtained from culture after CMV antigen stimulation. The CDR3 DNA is TGCGCCAGCAGCCGGGGTAGGGACCCCAACACCGGGGAGCTGTTTTTT. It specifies CASSRGRDPNTGELFF.